The 3 T cell receptor beta chains below were found in one sample sequenced in a study of T-cell reconstitution after alpha-beta-depleted transplantation in children. Unique molecular identifiers were used in preparing the TCRbeta library. MiXCR, applied by TCRdb to the PCR reads, yields one record per CDR3 protein. The table records approximately 520,000 distinct CDR3 sequences, 11% of them present only once. The sample was PBMCs, mostly from graft donor cells, taken 180 days after TCRalphabeta/CD19-depleted stem cell transplant. These receptors were collected from a female patient aged 2-10 years who had a stem cell transplant for aplastic anemia, so the T cells may come from the graft donor.

The V gene is TRBV7-2, the J gene TRBJ2-5; D assignment may be TRBD1 or TRBD2 (5 bases each). With 2 bases removed from V and 4 bases from J, the gap between germline ends came to 17 bases. This CDR3 comprises 16 residues. Germline loops: CDR1 SGHTA, CDR2 FQGNSA. CDR3 sequence: CASSLIGAGLGETQYF. The CDR3 DNA sequence: TGTGCCAGCAGCTTAATCGGGGCTGGGTTGGGAGAGACCCAGTACTTC.

In its sample, this clonotype was seen a few times. The chain couples TRBV7-2 to TRBJ2-7, with 9 bases aligning to TRBD1. Germline trimming cut 5 bases from V and 2 bases from J; bases unmatched to any gene: 7. Germline CDR1 is SGHTA and CDR2 is FQGNSA. The CDR3 consists of 15 residues. CDR3 sequence reads: CASSPGQGIPYEQYV. The CDR3 DNA follows: TGTGCCAGCAGCCCAGGACAGGGGATACCCTACGAGCAGTACGTC.

The sample holds a few counts of this clonotype. The chain uses TRBV10-3 and TRBJ1-5; D ambiguous. The CDR3 sequence is 15 residues long. The V gene's germline CDR1 is ENHRY and CDR2 SYGVKD. Trimming removed 2 bases at V and 1 base at J, with 9 bases between. The CDR3 sequence is CAISEQALSNQPQHF. Written as DNA, the CDR3 is TGTGCCATCAGTGAGCAGGCCCTCAGCAATCAGCCCCAGCATTTT.